This note documents a single TCR beta chain sequence. The target antigen is unknown. The data stem from a study of identical twins. The CDR3 has 13 amino acids. V dropped 5 bases and J dropped 8 bases, with 13 bases sitting between them. TCRdb itself ran the 5' RACE reads through MiXCR, one entry per CDR3 protein. The sample has roughly 250,000 distinct CDR3 sequences; more than 12% are singletons. Study conclusions and caveats: Conclusions relied on cross-sectional statistical analysis, not following the same donors. For monozygotic twins, models underestimated out-of-frame TCR alpha sharing. Abundant beta clonotypes from cord blood bore fewer insertions; memory repertoires lacked this pattern.

The chain links TRBV12-3 or TRBV12-4 to TRBJ2-1; D might be TRBD1 or TRBD2, each matching 5 bases. Material: memory (CD45RO+) T cells sorted from blood. This receptor was taken from a woman aged 18-29 years in good health. For the CDR3, the DNA is TGTGCCAGCAGTCCCCGAGGGGAATATGAGCAGTTCTTC. The encoded protein is CASSPRGEYEQFF.